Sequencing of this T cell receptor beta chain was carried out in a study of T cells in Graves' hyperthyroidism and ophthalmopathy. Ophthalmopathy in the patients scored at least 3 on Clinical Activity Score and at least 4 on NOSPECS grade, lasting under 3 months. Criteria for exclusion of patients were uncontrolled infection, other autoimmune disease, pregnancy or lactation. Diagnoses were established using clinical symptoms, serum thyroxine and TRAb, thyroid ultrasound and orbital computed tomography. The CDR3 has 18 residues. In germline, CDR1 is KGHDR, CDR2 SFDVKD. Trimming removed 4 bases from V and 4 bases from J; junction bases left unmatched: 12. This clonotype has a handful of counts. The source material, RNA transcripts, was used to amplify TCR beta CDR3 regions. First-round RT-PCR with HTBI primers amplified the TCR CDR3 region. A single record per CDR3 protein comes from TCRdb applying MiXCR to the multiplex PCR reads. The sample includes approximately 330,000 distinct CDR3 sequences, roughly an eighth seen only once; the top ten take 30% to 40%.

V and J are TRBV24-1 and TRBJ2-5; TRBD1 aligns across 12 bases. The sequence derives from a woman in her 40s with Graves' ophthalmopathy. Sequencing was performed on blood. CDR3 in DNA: TGTGCCACCAGTGACACTAGGGGACAGGGGGCCGGAGGAGAGACCCAGTACTTC. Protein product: CATSDTRGQGAGGETQYF.